Presented here are 6 T cell receptor beta chains from one specimen sequenced in a study of CD8+CD57+ T cells in acquired aplastic anemia. Only patients with CD8+CD57+ cell expansion on flow cytometry were chosen for sequencing. Template material for TCR beta VDJ and CDR3 profiling consisted of genomic DNA. TCRdb independently ran MiXCR on the reads; one entry per CDR3 protein. The sample yields about half a million distinct CDR3 sequences, around 30% seen once. The sample consisted of sorted CD4+, CD8+, or CD8+CD57+ T cells (not recorded which) from PBMCs. These receptors all stem from a human donor with aplastic anemia.

CDR3 DNA sequence: TGTGCCAGCAACACAGCGGACGAGCAGTTCTTC. This codes for CASNTADEQFF. The rearrangement joins TRBV6-2 or TRBV6-3 to TRBJ2-1; D may be TRBD2 (5 bases). CDR1 is MNHEY, CDR2 SVGEGT, per germline. There are 11 residues in the CDR3. Trimming shortened V by 7 bases and J by 10 bases, and 11 bases separated the two germline ends.

CDR3 sequence: CASSLGVAGLGYSPLHF. The CDR3 DNA is TGTGCCAGCAGCTTGGGTGTGGCGGGGCTCGGCTATTCACCCCTCCACTTT. The chain combines TRBV5-6 with TRBJ1-6; D is perhaps TRBD1 (5 bases). V lost 0 bases and J lost 8, with 18 bases in between. The germline CDR1 and CDR2 sequences are SGHDT and YYEEEE. The CDR3 covers 17 residues.

This clonotype was recorded a few times. The J gene is TRBJ2-1, the V gene TRBV20-1; D might be TRBD2 (7 bases). CDR3 length equals 15 residues. CDR1 and CDR2 from the germline V gene are DFQATT and SNEGSKA (reference sequence). Trimming removed 6 bases at V and 1 base at J, with 16 bases between. Written as DNA, the CDR3 is TGCAGTGCGACCCACGGGGGGCCTTCCTACAATGAGCAGTTCTTC. Translating gives CSATHGGPSYNEQFF.

The V call is TRBV12-3 or TRBV12-4, the J call TRBJ1-4; D remains ambiguous. Trimming removed 4 bases at V and 7 bases at J, with 16 bases between. This CDR3 is 15 amino acids long. CDR3 nucleotide sequence: TGTGCCAGCAGTTCCCCGTGGGCGGCGGTTGAAAAACTGTTTTTT. This translates into CASSSPWAAVEKLFF.

The chain combines TRBV12-3 or TRBV12-4 with TRBJ2-4; D ambiguous. V shed 6 bases and J shed 2 bases, with 11 bases lying between them. This CDR3 has 14 amino acids. CDR3 sequence: CASSPGSSKNIQYF. CDR3 bases: TGTGCCAGCAGCCCAGGTTCTTCCAAAAACATTCAGTACTTC.

This clonotype was counted between two and nine times. The chain couples TRBV7-2 to TRBJ2-5, with 10 bases fitting TRBD2. The CDR3 has 16 amino acids. V lost 5 bases, J lost 5 bases, and 11 bases stayed unmatched. Per the germline V gene, CDR1 is SGHTA and CDR2 is FQGNSA. The CDR3 reads CASSAYLGLASETQYF. Here the CDR3 DNA reads TGTGCCAGCAGCGCGTACCTGGGACTAGCGTCGGAGACCCAGTACTTC.